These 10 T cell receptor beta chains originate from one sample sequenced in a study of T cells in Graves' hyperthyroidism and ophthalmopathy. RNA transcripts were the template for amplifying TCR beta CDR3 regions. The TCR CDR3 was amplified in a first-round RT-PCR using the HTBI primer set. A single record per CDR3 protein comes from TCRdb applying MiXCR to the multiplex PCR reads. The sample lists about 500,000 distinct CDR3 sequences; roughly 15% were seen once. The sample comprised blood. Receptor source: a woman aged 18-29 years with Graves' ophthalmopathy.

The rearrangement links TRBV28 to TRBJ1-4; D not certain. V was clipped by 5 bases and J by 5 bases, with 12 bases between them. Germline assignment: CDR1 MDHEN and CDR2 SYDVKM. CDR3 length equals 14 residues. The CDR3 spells CASSNPHRNEKLFF. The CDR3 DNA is TGTGCCAGCAGTAACCCCCATCGGAATGAAAAACTGTTTTTT. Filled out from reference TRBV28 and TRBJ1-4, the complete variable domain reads DVKVTQSSRYLVKRTGEKVFLECVQDMDHENMFWYRQDPGLGLRLIYFSYDVKMKEKGDIPEGYSVSREKKERFSLILESASTNQTSMYLCASSNPHRNEKLFFGSGTQLSVL.

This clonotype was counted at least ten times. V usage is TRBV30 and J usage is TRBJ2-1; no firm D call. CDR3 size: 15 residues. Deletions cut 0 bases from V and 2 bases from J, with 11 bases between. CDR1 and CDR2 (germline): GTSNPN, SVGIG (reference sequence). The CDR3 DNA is TGTGCCTGGAGTGTAAGGGCTACTACCTACAATGAGCAGTTCTTC. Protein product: CAWSVRATTYNEQFF.

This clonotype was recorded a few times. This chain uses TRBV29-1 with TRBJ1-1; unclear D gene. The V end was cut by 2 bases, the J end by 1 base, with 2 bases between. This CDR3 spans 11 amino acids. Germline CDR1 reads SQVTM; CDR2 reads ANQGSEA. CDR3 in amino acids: CSVEQNTEAFF. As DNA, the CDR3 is TGCAGCGTTGAACAGAACACTGAAGCTTTCTTT.

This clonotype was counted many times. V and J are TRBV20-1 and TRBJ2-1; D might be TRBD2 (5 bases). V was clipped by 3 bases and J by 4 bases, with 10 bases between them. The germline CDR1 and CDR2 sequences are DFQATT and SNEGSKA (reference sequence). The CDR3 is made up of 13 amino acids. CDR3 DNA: TGCAGTGCTAGGAGGGCTGAATACAATGAGCAGTTCTTC. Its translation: CSARRAEYNEQFF.

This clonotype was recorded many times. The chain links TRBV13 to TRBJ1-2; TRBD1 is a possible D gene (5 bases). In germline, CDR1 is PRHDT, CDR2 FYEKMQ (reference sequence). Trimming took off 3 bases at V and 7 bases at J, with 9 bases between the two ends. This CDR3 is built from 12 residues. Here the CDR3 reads CASSFGAGGYTF. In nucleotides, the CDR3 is TGTGCCAGCAGCTTCGGGGCCGGTGGCTACACCTTC.

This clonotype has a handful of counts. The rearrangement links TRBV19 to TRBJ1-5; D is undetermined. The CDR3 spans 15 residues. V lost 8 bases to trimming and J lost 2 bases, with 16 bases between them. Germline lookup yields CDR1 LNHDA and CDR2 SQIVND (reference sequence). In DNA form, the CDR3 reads TGTGCCAGTGGATACATCGGCCAAGGCAATCAGCCCCAGCATTTT. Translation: CASGYIGQGNQPQHF.

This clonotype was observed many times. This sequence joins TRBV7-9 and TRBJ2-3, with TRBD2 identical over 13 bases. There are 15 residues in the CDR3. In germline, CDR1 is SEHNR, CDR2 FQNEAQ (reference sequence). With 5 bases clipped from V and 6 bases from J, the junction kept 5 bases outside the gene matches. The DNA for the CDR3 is TGTGCCAGCAGCCGCGGGACTAGCGGGGCCGATACGCAGTATTTT. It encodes CASSRGTSGADTQYF.

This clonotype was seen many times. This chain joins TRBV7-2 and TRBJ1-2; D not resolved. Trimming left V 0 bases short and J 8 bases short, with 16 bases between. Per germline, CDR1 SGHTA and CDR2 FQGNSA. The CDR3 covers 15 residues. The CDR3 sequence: CASSLALTGAKGYTF. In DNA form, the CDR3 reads TGTGCCAGCAGCTTAGCGCTAACCGGAGCGAAGGGCTACACCTTC. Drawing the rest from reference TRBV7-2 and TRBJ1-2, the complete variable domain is GAGVSQSPSNKVTEKGKDVELRCDPISGHTALYWYRQSLGQGLEFLIYFQGNSAPDKSGLPSDRFSAERTGGSVSTLTIQRTQQEDSAVYLCASSLALTGAKGYTFGSGTRLTVV.

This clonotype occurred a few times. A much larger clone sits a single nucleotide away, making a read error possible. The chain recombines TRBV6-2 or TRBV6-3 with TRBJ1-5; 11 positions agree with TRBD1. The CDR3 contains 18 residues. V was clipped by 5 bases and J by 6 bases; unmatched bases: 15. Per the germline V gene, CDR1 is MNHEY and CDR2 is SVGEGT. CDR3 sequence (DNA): TGTGCCAGCAGTACCCAGGACAGGGGGCGTATTTTTCCTCAGCCCCAGCATTTT. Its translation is CASSTQDRGRIFPQPQHF.

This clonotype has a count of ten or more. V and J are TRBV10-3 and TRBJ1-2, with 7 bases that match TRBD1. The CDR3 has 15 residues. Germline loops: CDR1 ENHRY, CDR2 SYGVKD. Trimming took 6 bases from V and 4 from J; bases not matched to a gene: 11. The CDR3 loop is CAISDLGGNGYGYTF. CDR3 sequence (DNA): TGTGCCATCAGCGATTTAGGGGGCAACGGCTATGGCTACACCTTC.